This T cell receptor beta chain was captured by sequencing in a study of T cells after yellow fever vaccination (dated by TCRdb to the late 2010s). Looking at the study overall: Libraries from fractions with low cell numbers were prepared with the SMART-Seq v4 Ultra Low Input RNA kit. The cohort comprised two healthy male donors, one aged 18 to 30 and one aged 30 to 39 years. To follow T-cell clones before and after both primary and booster YFV17D yellow fever vaccination, bulk TCR alpha and beta repertoires underwent longitudinal sequencing. Bulk PBMC replicates and cell subsets were isolated from blood drawn at multiple timepoints before and after both primary and secondary immunization. Study-wide conclusions, independent of this receptor: Compared with the primary T-cell response, the secondary T-cell response was weaker but faster, peaking on day 5 rather than day 15. Most clones expanded after primary vaccination were re-detected after the booster (96% of CD4 and approximately 88% of CD8), suggesting broad memory maintenance. Computational filtering was required because FACS-sorted repertoires could contain abundant contaminating clonotypes from the bulk population. The study included only two donors, which limits how far the findings can be generalized. A small fraction of clonotypes appeared in both the CD4 and CD8 compartments, likely as a result of convergent recombination.

Sequencing instrument: Illumina NovaSeq 6000. TCR cDNA was synthesized by 5'RACE template switching, which introduced a universal primer site and unique molecular identifiers. Priming of cDNA synthesis was performed from both the TCR alpha and TCR beta constant segments. Library amplification used two PCR steps, and the second PCR step added sample barcodes and sequencing adapters. Sequencing of the libraries was done on either Illumina HiSeq 2500 (2x100 bp) or NovaSeq (2x150 bp). Per the original workflow: Demultiplexing of reads and collapsing into UMI consensus sequences were performed with MIGEC, and V(D)J alignment was carried out with MiXCR. Vaccine-responding clonotypes were defined with edgeR using replicate PBMC samples, requiring FDR below 0.01 and a log2 fold change above 5 up to day 15. Each bulk clonotype was labeled CD4 or CD8 based on which sequenced repertoire, CD4 or CD8, contained the clonotype at higher abundance. TCRdb redid the processing of the public reads, applying fastp at Q25 and MiXCR, and retained in-frame beta chains. Each record represents a unique CDR3 protein, reported with the most common genes and DNA among its rows. The V and J calls here are based on TCRdb, not the publication. The sample profile shows nearly 300,000 distinct CDR3 sequences; roughly 8.7% of them were found once. Around 3.5% of the sample is in the top ten clones.

Read against the paper, the sample's treatment or condition label means: live attenuated yellow fever vaccine strain. A standard Ficoll-Paque protocol was used to isolate PBMCs from peripheral blood. Dynabeads CD4 and CD8 positive selection kits were used to isolate CD4 and CD8 T-cell fractions. RNA was extracted with TriZol from bulk PBMCs, CD4 and CD8 fractions, and dextramer-positive and dextramer-negative fractions. A remark on this clonotype: Its antigen is still unknown. The record has no base qualities; no much larger clone is one base away.

The CDR3 has 14 amino acids, counting the end cysteine and phenylalanine. The only DNA kept is the CDR3, 42 bases in frame from the first base. V lost 5 bases and J lost 6 bases; the stretch between them is 14 bases long. Looking up the germline V gene yields CDR1 MNHNS and CDR2 SASEGT. This receptor was taken from a man aged 18 to 30 who received the YFV17D yellow fever vaccine. Sequences were derived from CD4+ T cells sorted from PBMCs, sampled 5 days after the yellow fever booster vaccination. The chain is made from TRBV6-1 and TRBJ2-1, with a tentative D gene TRBD2 over 6 matching bases. The CDR3 loop reads CASSLSGTRNEQFF. The nucleotide sequence is TGTGCCAGCAGTCTTTCCGGGACTCGCAATGAGCAGTTCTTC.